The next 9 T cell receptor beta chains were all read from a single sample in a study of siplizumab effects on memory and regulatory T cells. Clones were sequenced by immunoSEQ multiplex PCR, and TCRdb holds only the in-frame ones, with some missing. The sample holds tens of thousands of clones; 70% to 90% are singletons and the top ten take 0.25%. The specimen sequenced was naive CD4+ T cells sorted from blood. The receptors originated from a human donor in good health.

This clone was picked up a small number of times. The rearrangement uses TRBV30 and TRBJ1-5; a possible D gene is TRBD1 (5 bases). The V gene's germline CDR1 is GTSNPN and CDR2 SVGIG (reference sequence). This CDR3 region has 13 residues. The V gene lost 7 bases and the J gene lost 1 base, with 11 bases spanning the gap. CDR3 sequence (DNA): TGTGCCTTGTCCCGGGACAGCAATCAGCCCCAGCATTTT. Its translation is CALSRDSNQPQHF.

V usage is TRBV27 and J usage is TRBJ2-7; weak D call: TRBD2 (5 bases). Trimming left V 4 bases short and J 2 bases short, with 12 bases between. The CDR3 is 14 residues long. The germline V gene encodes CDR1 MNHEY and CDR2 SMNVEV (reference sequence). The CDR3 region is CASSSDRDTYEQYF. As DNA, the CDR3 is TGTGCCAGCAGTTCCGATCGGGATACCTACGAGCAGTACTTC.

There are a few counts of this clone. The chain carries TRBV25-1 and TRBJ1-5, with D possibly matching TRBD1 (6 bases). Looked up from germline, CDR1 is MGHDK and CDR2 is SYGVNS. Trimming removed 4 bases at V and 0 bases at J, with 10 bases between. This CDR3 is 15 amino acids long. CDR3: CASSGTGYSNQPQHF. The CDR3 nucleotides read TGTGCCAGCAGTGGCACAGGGTATAGCAATCAGCCCCAGCATTTT.

V is TRBV6-5 and J is TRBJ2-5; no clear D gene. There are 13 residues in the CDR3. CDR1 is MNHEY, CDR2 SVGAGI, per germline. V was trimmed by 8 bases and J by 4 bases, leaving 14 bases between them. The CDR3: CASYAARRETQYF. In nucleotides, the CDR3 is TGTGCCAGCTACGCGGCTAGAAGAGAGACCCAGTACTTC.

The chain is built from TRBV6-5 and TRBJ2-7; 8 bases agree with TRBD2. CDR1 and CDR2 from the germline V gene are MNHEY and SVGAGI. The CDR3 is 15 amino acids. The junction had 4 bases not matched to a gene; V was cut back by 2 bases and J by 1 base. CDR3 in amino acids: CASSYTASGSYEQYF. The CDR3 nucleotides are TGTGCCAGCAGTTACACGGCTAGCGGGTCCTACGAGCAGTACTTC.

The chain links TRBV10-3 to TRBJ1-2, with D tentatively TRBD1 (5 bases). The CDR3 loop spans 15 amino acids. Germline CDR1 reads ENHRY; CDR2 reads SYGVKD. Trimming shortened V by 0 bases and J by 5 bases, and 13 bases separated the two germline ends. As DNA, the CDR3 is TGTGCCATCAGTGAGTCGCAGGGTTTGGGGTATGGCTACACCTTC. This sequence encodes CAISESQGLGYGYTF.

The chain has TRBV13 and TRBJ2-2, with D maybe TRBD1 (5 bases). Between the trimmed V and J ends, which lost 2 bases and 6 bases, there was a span of 10 bases. Germline V CDR1 and CDR2: PRHDT, FYEKMQ (reference sequence). The CDR3 runs to 14 residues. The CDR3 DNA reads TGTGCCAGCAGCTTACGCAGGGTTTCCGGGGAGCTGTTTTTT. Its translation: CASSLRRVSGELFF.

The chain couples TRBV7-9 to TRBJ1-5; D is uncertain. The germline gives CDR1 SEHNR, CDR2 FQNEAQ (reference sequence). The ends were cut back, 1 base at V and 0 bases at J, with 7 bases in the middle. This CDR3 is built from 15 residues. The CDR3 is CASSLGDYSNQPQHF. In DNA, the CDR3 is TGTGCCAGCAGCTTAGGAGACTATAGCAATCAGCCCCAGCATTTT.

The chain combines TRBV4-1 with TRBJ2-5; 13 positions agree with TRBD2. This CDR3 is built from 18 residues. The V segment lost 3 bases and the J segment 2 bases; nucleotides outside the gene matches: 9. From germline, CDR1 is MGHRA and CDR2 YSYEKL. The CDR3 coding sequence is TGCGCCAGCAGCCAGGGGACCGCACTAGCGGGAGGGCAAGAGACCCAGTACTTC. This codes for CASSQGTALAGGQETQYF.